The 26 T cell receptor beta chains below come from one sample, sequenced in a study of early T cells in non-severe SARS-CoV-2 infection. TCRdb passed the 5' RACE reads through MiXCR, listing each CDR3 protein once. The sample carries roughly 69,000 distinct CDR3 sequences, less than 12% recorded once. The material sequenced was whole blood, taken at baseline. Receptor source: an adult who was a healthcare worker with PCR-confirmed SARS-CoV-2 infection or an uninfected control (not recorded which).

This sequence joins TRBV9 and TRBJ1-1, with a tentative D call TRBD1 (6 bases). Trimming left V 3 bases short and J 4 bases short, with 16 bases between. Germline V lookup: CDR1 SGDLS, CDR2 YYNGEE. There are 15 residues in the CDR3. Here the CDR3 reads CASSATLQGSTEAFF. The CDR3 coding sequence is TGTGCCAGCAGCGCAACTTTACAGGGTAGCACTGAAGCTTTCTTT.

The V and J genes are TRBV7-9 and TRBJ2-1; TRBD2 is a possible D gene (8 bases). Germline V gene lookup returns CDR1 SEHNR and CDR2 FQNEAQ (reference sequence). The CDR3 is 16 amino acids. Trimming shortened V by 1 base and J by 4 bases, and 14 bases separated the two germline ends. The CDR3 spells CASSLVVAGQYNEQFF. The CDR3 DNA reads TGTGCCAGCAGCTTAGTAGTAGCGGGACAGTACAATGAGCAGTTCTTC.

The rearrangement links TRBV7-8 to TRBJ2-3; 11 bases are shared with TRBD2. The junction had 6 bases not matched to a gene; V was cut back by 1 base and J by 6 bases. Germline CDR1 SGHVS, CDR2 FQNEAQ. The length of the CDR3 is 16 residues. The DNA of the CDR3 is TGTGCCAGCAGCTTAGAAAGGACTAGCGGGTGGGATACGCAGTATTTT. Amino acids: CASSLERTSGWDTQYF.

In this sample, this clonotype turned up many times. The gene calls are TRBV5-1 and TRBJ1-2, with D hard to call. The germline CDR1 and CDR2 sequences are SGHRS and YFSETQ. Trimming pared 2 bases from V and 8 bases from J, leaving 10 bases between. The length of the CDR3 is 12 residues. As DNA, the CDR3 is TGCGCCAGCAGCTTAGGCCGCGAGGGCTACACCTTC. Translating it yields CASSLGREGYTF. The full variable domain, with the rest looked up from reference TRBV5-1 and TRBJ1-2, is KAGVTQTPRYLIKTRGQQVTLSCSPISGHRSVSWYQQTPGQGLQFLFEYFSETQRNKGNFPGRFSGRQFSNSRSEMNVSTLELGDSALYLCASSLGREGYTFGSGTRLTVV.

This clonotype appeared many times. The chain joins TRBV18 to TRBJ2-1; maybe TRBD2 (5 bases). CDR1 is KGHSH and CDR2 is LQKENI in the germline V gene. CDR3 length equals 13 residues. V shed 2 bases and J shed 7 bases, with 9 bases lying between them. CDR3 DNA: TGTGCCAGCTCACCAGGGAGAGCAAATGAGCAGTTCTTC. Its translation is CASSPGRANEQFF.

The chain is built from TRBV6-2 or TRBV6-3 and TRBJ1-1; a possible D gene is TRBD1 (5 bases). The V end was cut by 2 bases, the J end by 1 base, with 11 bases between. The CDR3 extends over 15 amino acids. CDR1 and CDR2 from the germline V gene are MNHEY and SVGEGT. CDR3 amino acids: CASSYGGIWNTEAFF. The CDR3 DNA sequence: TGTGCCAGCAGTTACGGGGGTATTTGGAACACTGAAGCTTTCTTT.

The genes are TRBV7-3 and TRBJ2-2; maybe TRBD1 (5 bases). Trimming cost V 5 bases and J 6 bases, with 13 bases left between them. The V gene's germline CDR1 is SGHTA and CDR2 FQGTGA. There are 14 residues in the CDR3. The CDR3: CASSPTRQSGELFF. CDR3 bases: TGTGCCAGCAGCCCCACCCGACAGTCCGGGGAGCTGTTTTTT.

This clonotype showed up just a few times. The gene calls are TRBV7-9 and TRBJ2-2, with D perhaps TRBD1 (5 bases). The CDR3 totals 13 residues. Looked up from germline, CDR1 is SEHNR and CDR2 is FQNEAQ (reference sequence). V lost 4 bases to trimming and J lost 5 bases, with 8 bases between them. This chain's CDR3 is CASSWGGTGELFF. As DNA, the CDR3 is TGTGCCAGCAGCTGGGGCGGAACCGGGGAGCTGTTTTTT.

This chain links TRBV7-6 with TRBJ2-7, with TRBD1 matching 12 bases. The CDR3 consists of 15 residues. Germline lookup yields CDR1 SGHVS and CDR2 FNYEAQ. V gave up 4 bases and J gave up 9 bases; unmatched junction bases: 10. This CDR3 reads CASSSPRDRGRGQYF. For the CDR3, the DNA is TGTGCCAGCAGCTCACCCCGGGACAGGGGGCGTGGGCAGTACTTC.

This clonotype was detected many times. The chain recombines TRBV28 with TRBJ1-1; 8 bases line up with TRBD1. V lost 4 bases to trimming and J lost 4 bases; unmatched junction nucleotides: 11. CDR1 MDHEN and CDR2 SYDVKM come from the germline V gene. The CDR3 sequence is 16 residues long. CDR3 amino acids: CASSSFAQGAGTEAFF. CDR3 bases: TGTGCCAGCAGTTCATTTGCTCAGGGGGCAGGCACTGAAGCTTTCTTT.

This clonotype was picked up many times. The V and J genes are TRBV7-2 and TRBJ2-4; D possibly corresponds to TRBD1 (5 bases). CDR3 size: 15 residues. Germline-derived CDR1 and CDR2 are SGHTA and FQGNSA. Between the trimmed V and J ends, which lost 4 bases and 2 bases, there was a span of 12 bases. The CDR3 sequence: CASSSEQESKNIQYF. DNA for the CDR3: TGTGCCAGCAGCTCAGAACAGGAGTCCAAAAACATTCAGTACTTC.

This clonotype was picked up many times. An end of the junction does not agree with germline; a read error may underlie this. The chain links TRBV6-1 to TRBJ2-1; 7 bases fit TRBD1. The germline gives CDR1 MNHNS, CDR2 SASEGT. The CDR3 length is 10 residues. CDR3 sequence (DNA): TGTGCCAGCAGAGAGGGACAGCCCACGTTC. Translated, it gives CASREGQPTF.

The chain couples TRBV28 to TRBJ1-1; D gene ambiguous. Deletions cut 6 bases from V and 4 bases from J, with 6 bases between. Germline V lookup: CDR1 MDHEN, CDR2 SYDVKM. The CDR3 is 11 residues long. CDR3 DNA: TGTGCCAGCAGCTCTGTCACTGAAGCTTTCTTT. It translates to CASSSVTEAFF.

This clonotype was counted only a few times. The chain combines TRBV19 with TRBJ2-1; maybe TRBD1 (5 bases). This CDR3 contains 16 residues. CDR1 and CDR2 from the germline V gene are LNHDA and SQIVND (reference sequence). V was trimmed by 2 bases and J by 0 bases, leaving 11 bases between them. The CDR3: CASSINPTGSYNEQFF. The CDR3 nucleotides are TGTGCCAGTAGTATAAATCCCACAGGCTCCTACAATGAGCAGTTCTTC.

This clonotype was recorded many times. The chain carries TRBV6-1 and TRBJ2-7; D may be TRBD2 (5 bases). The length of the CDR3 is 14 residues. V shed 0 bases and J shed 6 bases, with 12 bases lying between them. Looked up from germline, CDR1 is MNHNS and CDR2 is SASEGT. CDR3: CASSEARRRSEQYF. For the CDR3, the DNA is TGTGCCAGCAGTGAAGCTCGGAGGAGGAGCGAGCAGTACTTC.

The V call is TRBV7-8, the J call TRBJ2-7; D call uncertain. V lost 2 bases, J lost 0 bases, and 5 bases lay in between. CDR1 is SGHVS and CDR2 is FQNEAQ in the germline V gene. The CDR3 consists of 13 residues. CDR3 amino acids: CASSLPTSYEQYF. The CDR3, as DNA: TGTGCCAGCAGCTTACCCACCTCCTACGAGCAGTACTTC.

This clonotype was counted ten times or more. V and J are TRBV28 and TRBJ1-5; D is unresolved. CDR1 is MDHEN, CDR2 SYDVKM, per germline. The CDR3 consists of 14 residues. The V end lost 7 bases, the J end lost 3 bases, and 13 bases lay between the germline ends. CDR3 bases: TGTGCCAGCATCGCAGACGGACTCAATCAGCCCCAGCATTTT. It is translated as CASIADGLNQPQHF.

This clonotype was detected only a few times. At one boundary the junction diverges from the germline segment, which might be a read error. This chain links TRBV6-2 or TRBV6-3 with TRBJ2-6; 13 bases line up with TRBD2. The CDR3 consists of 19 residues. Germline V gives CDR1 MNHEY, CDR2 SVGEGT. This chain's CDR3 is CASSWGLAGMQAGANVLTF. The CDR3 DNA sequence: TGTGCCAGCAGTTGGGGACTAGCGGGAATGCAGGCTGGCGCCAACGTCCTGACTTTC.

V and J are TRBV4-3 and TRBJ2-7, with D hard to call. Trimming cost V 1 base and J 4 bases, with 14 bases left between them. CDR1 LGHNA and CDR2 YSLEER come from the germline V gene. The CDR3 extends over 15 amino acids. Here the CDR3 DNA reads TGCGCCAGCAGCCAAGGGCCTAGTAAAAGTTACGAGCAGTACTTC. Amino acids: CASSQGPSKSYEQYF.

This clonotype was observed a handful of times. This rearrangement joins TRBV24-1 to TRBJ2-3, with D possibly being TRBD2 (5 bases). The CDR3 consists of 18 residues. Germline CDR1 and CDR2: KGHDR and SFDVKD. V was trimmed by 4 bases and J by 4 bases, leaving 23 bases between them. The CDR3: CATSDTSDLSSRADTQYF. In DNA form, the CDR3 reads TGTGCCACCAGTGACACCTCGGATCTATCGTCGAGGGCAGATACGCAGTATTTT.

This clonotype was counted a few times. The chain couples TRBV28 to TRBJ1-2, with D possibly being TRBD1 (5 bases). Germline loops: CDR1 MDHEN, CDR2 SYDVKM. This CDR3 comprises 14 residues. Trimming took 2 bases from V and 5 from J, leaving 12 bases between them. The CDR3 nucleotides are TGTGCCAGCAGTTTACGGGGGACCAGATATGGCTACACCTTC. This encodes CASSLRGTRYGYTF.

V gene TRBV20-1 combines with J gene TRBJ2-1; 10 nucleotides align to TRBD2. The CDR3 is 14 amino acids. V gave up 3 bases and J gave up 3 bases; unmatched junction bases: 2. The V gene's germline CDR1 is DFQATT and CDR2 SNEGSKA (reference sequence). CDR3 DNA: TGCAGTGCTAGCGGGACTAGCGTCTACAATGAGCAGTTCTTC. Its protein product is CSASGTSVYNEQFF.

In nucleotides, the CDR3 is TGTGCCAGCAGCTTAGCAGGACAGGGGAACACCGGGGAGCTGTTTTTT. It encodes CASSLAGQGNTGELFF. This rearrangement joins TRBV11-3 to TRBJ2-2, with TRBD1 matching 8 bases. With V trimmed by 1 base and J by 1 base, 2 bases remained unmatched. Germline CDR1 reads SGHNT; CDR2 reads YENEEA. The CDR3 spans 16 residues.

Points on this clonotype: This may be a read error, as it is one base from a much larger clone. The chain combines TRBV3-1 with TRBJ2-1; either TRBD1 or TRBD2 may fit D (5 bases each). Germline V gives CDR1 LGHDT, CDR2 YNNKEL (reference sequence). The CDR3 is made up of 15 amino acids. CDR3 protein: CASSPRTGTYYEQFF. CDR3 bases: TGTGCCAGCAGCCCGAGGACGGGGACCTACTATGAGCAGTTCTTC.

CDR3 loop: CSVEDRRAQETQYF. Here the CDR3 DNA reads TGCAGCGTTGAAGATCGGAGGGCCCAAGAGACCCAGTACTTC. V gene TRBV29-1 combines with J gene TRBJ2-5; a weak D match, TRBD2 (6 bases). CDR1 and CDR2 (germline): SQVTM, ANQGSEA. The V end was cut by 0 bases, the J end by 1 base, with 9 bases between. The CDR3 covers 14 residues.

This clonotype was seen at least ten times. This chain uses TRBV19 with TRBJ2-5, with 8 bases that match TRBD1. V lost 4 bases and J lost 6; bases outside the gene matches: 13. The V gene's germline CDR1 is LNHDA and CDR2 SQIVND (reference sequence). The CDR3 is 16 residues long. The DNA for the CDR3 is TGTGCCAGTAGTACACGAAAGACAGGGGCATCGAAGACCCAGTACTTC. Translated, it gives CASSTRKTGASKTQYF.